Shown below are 32 T cell receptor beta chains from a single sample sequenced in a study of cytomegalovirus exposure and HLA in healthy donors (TCRdb year 2017). Libraries were made using the immunoSEQ multiplex PCR assay. For the multiplex PCR, a mixture combining 60 forward primers for TCR Vbeta segments and 13 reverse primers for TCR Jbeta segments was used. Imported from immuneACCESS, the table was reduced by TCRdb to in-frame sequences with V and J called. These copies leave out some clones; in studies compared against another copy, an unresolved V gene accounts for under half, and the cause of the remainder is not known. The sample table shows some 120,000 clones, and about 74% are seen once. The top ten clones comprise around 4% of the sample. The material sequenced was PBMCs. All receptors derive from a woman between 45 and 65 years old in good health and CMV-seropositive.

This clone has only one observation. This sequence joins TRBV13 and TRBJ1-2; D gene unclear. Germline CDR1 and CDR2: PRHDT and FYEKMQ (reference sequence). The CDR3 contains 15 residues. V lost 6 bases, J lost 5 bases, and 19 bases lay in between. CDR3 amino acids: CASRPVGEARYGYTF. The CDR3 bases are TGTGCCAGCAGGCCAGTCGGGGAGGCTCGTTATGGCTACACCTTC.

This chain connects TRBV7-9 to TRBJ2-7; D not certain. The CDR3 spans 13 residues. Germline V gene lookup returns CDR1 SEHNR and CDR2 FQNEAQ (reference sequence). Trimming took off 5 bases at V and 0 bases at J, with 8 bases between the two ends. The CDR3 nucleotides read TGTGCCAGCAGCCGAAGCAACTCCTACGAGCAGTACTTC. This encodes CASSRSNSYEQYF.

V gene TRBV5-1 combines with J gene TRBJ2-1, with 8 positions matching TRBD1. Trimming took 4 bases from V and 2 from J; bases not matched to a gene: 11. The CDR3 length is 17 residues. Germline V gene lookup returns CDR1 SGHRS and CDR2 YFSETQ. In DNA form, the CDR3 reads TGCGCCAGCAGCAGCGGACAGGGTAGTAATCCCTACAATGAGCAGTTCTTC. Translation gives CASSSGQGSNPYNEQFF.

V is TRBV4-2 and J is TRBJ2-6, with 7 bases aligning to TRBD1. CDR1 LGHNA and CDR2 YNFKEQ come from the germline V gene. The trim removed 2 bases at V and 12 bases at J, leaving 7 bases unmatched. The CDR3 has 14 amino acids. The DNA of the CDR3 is TGTGCCAGCAGCCAAACAGGGGAAATCACCGTCCTGACTTTC. Protein product: CASSQTGEITVLTF.

CDR3 sequence: CASSSTVVNTEAFF. CDR3 DNA: TGCGCCAGCAGCTCGACAGTTGTGAACACTGAAGCTTTCTTT. The chain recombines TRBV5-1 with TRBJ1-1; D might be TRBD1 (5 bases). Per the germline V gene, CDR1 is SGHRS and CDR2 is YFSETQ. With 3 bases removed from V and 0 bases from J, the gap between germline ends came to 9 bases. The CDR3 has 14 amino acids.

This clone showed up just once. The chain joins TRBV7-2 to TRBJ2-7; 10 bases are shared with TRBD2. The CDR3 totals 15 residues. V shed 1 base, J shed 3 bases, and the junction held 3 bases outside the gene matches. Germline CDR1 and CDR2: SGHTA and FQGNSA. CDR3 loop: CASSLEAGGFYEQYF. CDR3 bases: TGTGCCAGCAGCTTAGAAGCGGGGGGGTTCTACGAGCAGTACTTC.

The chain carries TRBV14 and TRBJ2-2; TRBD2 aligns across 13 bases. Germline-derived CDR1 and CDR2 are SGHDN and FVKESK. With V trimmed by 3 bases and J by 4 bases, 5 bases remained unmatched. This CDR3 is built from 17 residues. The CDR3 spells CASSHWTSGGPTGELFF. CDR3 nucleotides: TGTGCCAGCAGCCATTGGACTAGCGGGGGCCCCACCGGGGAGCTGTTTTTT. Based on the CDR3 plus reference TRBV14 and TRBJ2-2, the full variable domain is EAGVTQFPSHSVIEKGQTVTLRCDPISGHDNLYWYRRVMGKEIKFLLHFVKESKQDESGMPNNRFLAERTGGTYSTLKVQPAELEDSGVYFCASSHWTSGGPTGELFFGEGSRLTVL.

The chain recombines TRBV4-1 with TRBJ2-2; the D gene is possibly TRBD2 (5 bases). The CDR3 has 16 amino acids. The germline gives CDR1 MGHRA, CDR2 YSYEKL. The V gene lost 0 bases and the J gene lost 1 base, with 9 bases spanning the gap. For the CDR3, the DNA is TGCGCCAGCAGCCAAGATCCGGGAAGGAACACCGGGGAGCTGTTTTTT. This translates into CASSQDPGRNTGELFF.

The CDR3 DNA follows: TGTGCCACCAGCAGAGATGGGCTCAACCTGGGCGGGGAGCTGTTTTTT. This codes for CATSRDGLNLGGELFF. This chain links TRBV15 with TRBJ2-2; D ambiguous. V dropped 0 bases and J dropped 7 bases, with 15 bases sitting between them. The CDR3 runs 16 residues. Germline V lookup: CDR1 LNHNV, CDR2 YYDKDF (reference sequence).

The chain couples TRBV29-1 to TRBJ2-5; 10 bases match TRBD1. TRBJ2-7 explains the end of the DNA better; the J call may be wrong. The CDR3 extends over 16 amino acids. The germline V gene encodes CDR1 SQVTM and CDR2 ANQGSEA. The CDR3 DNA is TGCAGCGTCAGTGGGGCACGGGACAGGGGCTCCTACGAGCAGTACTTC. As protein: CSVSGARDRGSYEQYF.

The chain recombines TRBV2 with TRBJ2-1; D is uncertain. CDR3 length: 13 amino acids. V was clipped by 5 bases and J by 0 bases, with 5 bases between them. Germline loops: CDR1 SNHLY, CDR2 FYNNEI. CDR3 nucleotides: TGTGCCAGCAGTCGCGACTCCTACAATGAGCAGTTCTTC. This codes for CASSRDSYNEQFF.

In DNA, the CDR3 is TGTGCCAGCGCCGGACAGGGTACACCCTACGAGCAGTACTTC. This encodes CASAGQGTPYEQYF. The chain uses TRBV18 and TRBJ2-7; 8 bases map to TRBD1. V lost 8 bases to trimming and J lost 2 bases; unmatched junction nucleotides: 8. The germline V gene has CDR1 KGHSH and CDR2 LQKENI. The CDR3 extends over 14 amino acids.

The V and J genes are TRBV18 and TRBJ1-2; TRBD1 aligns across 7 bases. The germline CDR1 and CDR2 sequences are KGHSH and LQKENI. CDR3 length: 14 residues. J gave up 8 bases and V 3 bases, and 9 bases lay outside the gene matches. The CDR3 bases are TGTGCCAGCTCACCGTCGCAGGGGGAGTGGGGCTACACCTTC. It yields the protein CASSPSQGEWGYTF.

The rearrangement uses TRBV15 and TRBJ2-2; TRBD2 might be the D (6 bases). The ends were cut back, 9 bases at V and 2 bases at J, with 13 bases in the middle. The germline V gene has CDR1 LNHNV and CDR2 YYDKDF (reference sequence). This CDR3 region has 14 residues. CDR3 in amino acids: CATSLAINTGELFF. CDR3 nucleotides: TGTGCCACATCTCTAGCGATTAACACCGGGGAGCTGTTTTTT. Full variable domain (rest looked up from reference TRBV15 and TRBJ2-2): DAMVIQNPRYQVTQFGKPVTLSCSQTLNHNVMYWYQQKSSQAPKLLFHYYDKDFNNEADTPDNFQSRRPNTSFCFLDIRSPGLGDTAMYLCATSLAINTGELFFGEGSRLTVL.

In the case of this clone: Compared with germline, one end of the junction differs, possibly owing to a read error. The V and J genes are TRBV5-4 and TRBJ2-5; TRBD2 matches 12 bases. Germline V lookup: CDR1 SGHNT, CDR2 YYREEE (reference sequence). The CDR3 runs 15 residues. The DNA of the CDR3 is TGTGCCAGCAGCTCGTGGCAGACTAGCGGGGGCCATCGTCACTTC. Protein sequence: CASSSWQTSGGHRHF.

V and J are TRBV12-5 and TRBJ2-7; 8 positions match TRBD1. The length of the CDR3 is 16 residues. V dropped 4 bases and J dropped 3; count of bases not matched to a gene: 11. CDR1 and CDR2 from the germline V gene are LGHNT and FRNRAP. CDR3 nucleotides: TGTGCTAGTGGTTCATCTCTGGGACAGGACTTCTACGAGCAGTACTTC. Translated: CASGSSLGQDFYEQYF.

This chain joins TRBV5-1 and TRBJ1-4, with D uncertain. The ends were cut back, 2 bases at V and 8 bases at J, with 13 bases in the middle. CDR1 and CDR2 from the germline V gene are SGHRS and YFSETQ. The CDR3 contains 14 residues. DNA for the CDR3: TGCGCCAGCAGCTTTCTTCCCGCGGGCGAAAAACTGTTTTTT. This codes for CASSFLPAGEKLFF.

The chain has TRBV5-5 and TRBJ2-3, with 7 bases aligning to TRBD2. Germline assignment: CDR1 SGHKS and CDR2 YYEKEE (reference sequence). This CDR3 has 13 amino acids. V lost 4 bases and J lost 4; bases outside the gene matches: 3. The CDR3 nucleotides are TGTGCCAGCAGCGGCCGGGGGGCAGATACGCAGTATTTT. This encodes CASSGRGADTQYF. Together with reference TRBV5-5 and TRBJ2-3, the CDR3 gives the full variable domain: DAGVTQSPTHLIKTRGQQVTLRCSPISGHKSVSWYQQVLGQGPQFIFQYYEKEERGRGNFPDRFSARQFPNYSSELNVNALLLGDSALYLCASSGRGADTQYFGPGTRLTVL.

This chain connects TRBV25-1 to TRBJ1-6, with a possible D match to TRBD1 (5 bases). V was clipped by 6 bases and J by 13 bases, with 19 bases between them. Germline assignment: CDR1 MGHDK and CDR2 SYGVNS. This CDR3 is 14 amino acids long. CDR3 amino acids: CASRGPSGSGPLHF. The DNA for the CDR3 is TGTGCCAGCAGGGGGCCGAGCGGGAGCGGGCCCCTCCACTTT.

The gene calls are TRBV5-1 and TRBJ2-3; 10 bases line up with TRBD1. The CDR3 is made up of 16 amino acids. Germline CDR1 reads SGHRS; CDR2 reads YFSETQ. V lost 4 bases to trimming and J lost 0 bases; unmatched junction nucleotides: 5. The CDR3 nucleotides read TGCGCCAGCAGCGGGGGGACAGGGGCTAGCACAGATACGCAGTATTTT. Its protein product is CASSGGTGASTDTQYF.

This clone was found once. The rearrangement links TRBV7-8 to TRBJ2-7; 7 bases align to TRBD1. Germline V gives CDR1 SGHVS, CDR2 FQNEAQ. The length of the CDR3 is 15 residues. After removal of 5 bases from V and 3 bases from J, the junction contained 10 bases not matched to a gene. The CDR3 reads CASSAQTGNSYEQYF. As DNA, the CDR3 is TGTGCCAGCAGCGCACAGACAGGGAATAGCTACGAGCAGTACTTC.

This clone was recorded once. V gene TRBV7-2 combines with J gene TRBJ2-7; perhaps TRBD1 as D (5 bases). Looked up from germline, CDR1 is SGHTA and CDR2 is FQGNSA. The CDR3 covers 13 residues. V was pared by 5 bases and J by 3 bases, with 11 bases between. Here the CDR3 reads CASSLTQDYEQYF. The CDR3 nucleotides read TGTGCCAGCAGCCTGACACAGGACTACGAGCAGTACTTC. The whole variable domain, remainder taken from reference TRBV7-2 and TRBJ2-7, is GAGVSQSPSNKVTEKGKDVELRCDPISGHTALYWYRQSLGQGLEFLIYFQGNSAPDKSGLPSDRFSAERTGGSVSTLTIQRTQQEDSAVYLCASSLTQDYEQYFGPGTRLTVT.

V is TRBV4-2 and J is TRBJ1-2, with TRBD1 matching over 11 bases. Germline V CDR1 and CDR2: LGHNA, YNFKEQ. This CDR3 spans 15 amino acids. J gave up 7 bases and V 4 bases, and 8 bases lay outside the gene matches. CDR3 bases: TGTGCCAGCAGCCCTCCGGACAGGGGGCTCGGTGGCTACACCTTC. This gives the protein CASSPPDRGLGGYTF.

The chain uses TRBV28 and TRBJ2-3, with unresolved D. Trimming removed 8 bases from V and 6 bases from J, with 9 bases in between. In germline, CDR1 is MDHEN, CDR2 SYDVKM. The CDR3 has 11 residues. The CDR3 is CASCESDTQYF. The CDR3 DNA is TGTGCCAGCTGCGAATCGGATACGCAGTATTTT.

The chain carries TRBV2 and TRBJ2-1; 14 bases line up with TRBD2. After removal of 6 bases from V and 6 bases from J, the junction contained 4 bases not matched to a gene. The CDR3 loop spans 15 amino acids. The germline V gene has CDR1 SNHLY and CDR2 FYNNEI. The CDR3 loop is CASSDGTSGGNEQFF. In nucleotides, the CDR3 is TGTGCCAGCAGCGACGGGACTAGCGGGGGCAATGAGCAGTTCTTC.

The chain joins TRBV6-5 to TRBJ2-1; TRBD2 is a possible D gene (6 bases). Germline V gene data show CDR1 as MNHEY and CDR2 as SVGAGI. CDR3 length equals 14 residues. V lost 2 bases to trimming and J lost 8 bases, with 13 bases between them. CDR3 amino acids: CASSYMRGGDEQFF. The CDR3 DNA reads TGTGCCAGCAGTTACATGCGGGGCGGGGATGAGCAGTTCTTC.

The chain is built from TRBV5-4 and TRBJ2-7; possibly TRBD2 for D (5 bases). This CDR3 has 13 amino acids. The germline gives CDR1 SGHNT, CDR2 YYREEE (reference sequence). Trimming shortened V by 1 base and J by 7 bases, and 12 bases separated the two germline ends. The CDR3 DNA follows: TGTGCCAGCAGCTTGCTCGGGGTGGGGGAGCAGTACTTC. Translated: CASSLLGVGEQYF.

The gene calls are TRBV29-1 and TRBJ1-1; 9 positions agree with TRBD1. The CDR3 has 14 amino acids. The germline gives CDR1 SQVTM, CDR2 ANQGSEA. Trimming cost V 5 bases and J 5 bases; bases outside gene matches: 9. DNA for the CDR3: TGCAGCGTTCGCCCCGGGACAGGGAGTACTGAAGCTTTCTTT. This gives the protein CSVRPGTGSTEAFF. The full variable domain, with the rest looked up from reference TRBV29-1 and TRBJ1-1, is SAVISQKPSRDICQRGTSLTIQCQVDSQVTMMFWYRQQPGQSLTLIATANQGSEATYESGFVIDKFPISRPNLTFSTLTVSNMSPEDSSIYLCSVRPGTGSTEAFFGQGTRLTVV.

This clone was observed a handful of times. J is TRBJ2-7 and V is TRBV7-8; TRBD1 is a possible D gene (6 bases). Between the trimmed V and J ends, which lost 2 bases and 2 bases, there was a span of 13 bases. Germline V gene sequence: CDR1 SGHVS, CDR2 FQNEAQ. CDR3 length equals 15 residues. The CDR3 sequence is CASSLSIGTTYEQYF. CDR3 coding DNA: TGTGCCAGCAGCTTATCCATCGGGACAACCTACGAGCAGTACTTC. Based on the CDR3 plus reference TRBV7-8 and TRBJ2-7, the full variable domain is GAGVSQSPRYKVAKRGQDVALRCDPISGHVSLFWYQQALGQGPEFLTYFQNEAQLDKSGLPSDRFFAERPEGSVSTLKIQRTQQEDSAVYLCASSLSIGTTYEQYFGPGTRLTVT.

V usage is TRBV4-2 and J usage is TRBJ2-5; 8 nucleotides match TRBD2. Trimming cost V 0 bases and J 0 bases; bases outside gene matches: 6. CDR3 length: 17 residues. Germline V gene data show CDR1 as LGHNA and CDR2 as YNFKEQ. In nucleotides, the CDR3 is TGTGCCAGCAGCCAAGATGACCGCGGGAGGTACCAAGAGACCCAGTACTTC. It specifies CASSQDDRGRYQETQYF.

The rearrangement uses TRBV6-1 and TRBJ2-7; perhaps TRBD1 as D (5 bases). V dropped 6 bases and J dropped 0 bases, with 9 bases sitting between them. CDR3 size: 13 residues. CDR1 is MNHNS and CDR2 is SASEGT in the germline V gene. The CDR3 region has the DNA TGTGCCAGCAGAGGGGCCGCCTCCTACGAGCAGTACTTC. Protein product: CASRGAASYEQYF.

The V call is TRBV6-1, the J call TRBJ2-5, with 12 bases lining up with TRBD2. The CDR3 has 16 amino acids. In germline, CDR1 is MNHNS, CDR2 SASEGT. V dropped 4 bases and J dropped 5; count of bases not matched to a gene: 8. CDR3 in amino acids: CASSATSGGSGETQYF. In nucleotides, the CDR3 is TGTGCCAGCAGTGCGACTAGCGGGGGCTCCGGGGAGACCCAGTACTTC.